The 27 T cell receptor beta chains presented below share a single source sample, sequenced in a study of shared clonotypes between healthy human individuals. Sequenced by immunoSEQ multiplex PCR; TCRdb stores in-frame clones only, minus some. The sample contains over 400,000 clones, over 70% of which appear only once. Specimen: PBMCs. The receptors were gathered from a woman in her thirties or forties in good health. Some clones in this sample may be carry-over from other donors' samples.

Concerning this clone: This sequence is one base from a far larger clone and is likely a read error. The genes are TRBV4-3 and TRBJ2-2, with D perhaps TRBD2 (6 bases). Germline CDR1 and CDR2: LGHNA and YSLEER. The CDR3 has 16 residues. The DNA for the CDR3 is TGCGCCAGCAGCCAAGAAGCGGGCCCGAACACCGTGGAGCTGTTTTTT. Translating gives CASSQEAGPNTVELFF.

This clone was recorded a few times. The chain carries TRBV5-1 and TRBJ2-3; 9 bases match TRBD2. The CDR3 runs to 17 residues. The junction had 12 bases not matched to a gene; V was cut back by 5 bases and J by 2 bases. Germline CDR1 SGHRS, CDR2 YFSETQ. The CDR3 coding sequence is TGCGCCAGCAGTCCGGAGTGGGTAGCGGGGGCCACAGATACGCAGTATTTT. Translated: CASSPEWVAGATDTQYF. The whole variable domain, remainder taken from reference TRBV5-1 and TRBJ2-3, is KAGVTQTPRYLIKTRGQQVTLSCSPISGHRSVSWYQQTPGQGLQFLFEYFSETQRNKGNFPGRFSGRQFSNSRSEMNVSTLELGDSALYLCASSPEWVAGATDTQYFGPGTRLTVL.

V gene TRBV27 combines with J gene TRBJ2-7; 10 nucleotides align to TRBD1. The V segment lost 4 bases and the J segment 3 bases; nucleotides outside the gene matches: 9. The CDR3 extends over 16 amino acids. CDR1 and CDR2 from the germline V gene are MNHEY and SMNVEV (reference sequence). In DNA form, the CDR3 reads TGTGCCAGCAGTTCGCCTAGACAGGGGGCGCGCTACGAGCAGTACTTC. Its protein product is CASSSPRQGARYEQYF.

Comment on this clone: A read error is the likely source, as a far larger clone sits one nucleotide away. Other DNA variants within this sample encode the same CDR3. The V gene is TRBV5-4, the J gene TRBJ1-2, with TRBD1 as a possible D gene (6 bases). Germline V gives CDR1 SGHNT, CDR2 YYREEE (reference sequence). The CDR3 covers 15 residues. The CDR3 spells CASSLGGAANYGYTF. For the CDR3, the DNA is TGTGCCAGCAGCTTGGGGGGGGCGGCGAACTACGGCTACACCTTC.

The chain has TRBV11-2 and TRBJ2-7; D gene ambiguous. The CDR3 loop spans 14 amino acids. Germline-derived CDR1 and CDR2 are SGHAT and FQNNGV. V was cut by 3 bases and J by 2 bases, with 11 bases left in between. The CDR3 region is CASSLGSFAYEQYF. The CDR3 DNA reads TGTGCCAGCAGCTTGGGCAGTTTTGCCTACGAGCAGTACTTC. Variable domain in full (rest from reference TRBV11-2 and TRBJ2-7): EAGVAQSPRYKIIEKRQSVAFWCNPISGHATLYWYQQILGQGPKLLIQFQNNGVVDDSQLPKDRFSAERLKGVDSTLKIQPAKLEDSAVYLCASSLGSFAYEQYFGPGTRLTVT.

The chain joins TRBV11-2 to TRBJ2-2; either TRBD1 or TRBD2 may supply D (5 bases each). V was cut by 3 bases and J by 6 bases, with 17 bases left in between. Germline CDR1 SGHAT, CDR2 FQNNGV. The CDR3 consists of 16 residues. The CDR3 region has the DNA TGTGCCAGCAGCTTCCCCGGGACCGTGGGATCCGGGGAGCTGTTTTTT. Translated, it gives CASSFPGTVGSGELFF.

The chain uses TRBV28 and TRBJ1-1; a possible D gene is TRBD1 (6 bases). Deletions cut 2 bases from V and 6 bases from J, with 10 bases between. The CDR3 is 13 residues long. Germline CDR1 reads MDHEN; CDR2 reads SYDVKM. CDR3 in amino acids: CASSLDGGAEAFF. The CDR3 region has the DNA TGTGCCAGCAGTTTAGACGGGGGCGCTGAAGCTTTCTTT.

This rearrangement joins TRBV7-3 to TRBJ2-2; TRBD1 agrees at 7 bases. Trimming at V came to 5 bases and at J to 5 bases, leaving 5 bases not matched to a gene. The V gene's germline CDR1 is SGHTA and CDR2 FQGTGA. The CDR3 runs to 14 residues. CDR3 nucleotide sequence: TGTGCCAGCAGCAGGGGACAGCGGACCGGGGAGCTGTTTTTT. Protein sequence: CASSRGQRTGELFF.

With regard to this clone: A single base is all that separates this from a far larger clone, so a read error is likely. The CDR3 nucleotides are TGCGCCAGCGGCGAGGGACTAGCGGGGAGCACAGATACGCAGTATTTT. Protein: CASGEGLAGSTDTQYF. The chain couples TRBV5-1 to TRBJ2-3, with 13 bases identical to TRBD2. The CDR3 contains 16 residues. The germline gives CDR1 SGHRS, CDR2 YFSETQ. V was clipped by 7 bases and J by 0 bases; unmatched bases: 5.

The chain is built from TRBV28 and TRBJ2-7, with a tentative D call TRBD1 (5 bases). This CDR3 comprises 17 residues. V was clipped by 1 base and J by 7 bases, with 23 bases between them. Per the germline V gene, CDR1 is MDHEN and CDR2 is SYDVKM. This chain's CDR3 is CASSLFLGGRAPSEQYF. CDR3 in DNA: TGTGCCAGCAGTTTATTCCTGGGCGGCAGGGCCCCCTCTGAGCAGTACTTC.

V usage is TRBV5-1 and J usage is TRBJ2-3; 9 bases map to TRBD2. With V trimmed by 0 bases and J by 3 bases, 5 bases remained unmatched. This CDR3 has 16 amino acids. Germline V gene data show CDR1 as SGHRS and CDR2 as YFSETQ. CDR3 DNA sequence: TGCGCCAGCAGCTTGGGACTAGCGGACACTACAGATACGCAGTATTTT. This translates into CASSLGLADTTDTQYF.

The rearrangement links TRBV28 to TRBJ2-3, with 9 bases fitting TRBD1. In germline, CDR1 is MDHEN, CDR2 SYDVKM. The junction had 10 bases not matched to a gene; V was cut back by 2 bases and J by 4 bases. This CDR3 spans 17 amino acids. CDR3 nucleotides: TGTGCCAGCAGTTTAACAGAGGGACAGGGCGGCGCAGATACGCAGTATTTT. Protein product: CASSLTEGQGGADTQYF.

The genes are TRBV9 and TRBJ2-1, with TRBD2 matching over 11 bases. Germline V gene sequence: CDR1 SGDLS, CDR2 YYNGEE. The CDR3 runs to 15 residues. V lost 1 base to trimming and J lost 9 bases; unmatched junction nucleotides: 6. The CDR3 protein is CASSVSSGRAGEQFF. CDR3 coding DNA: TGTGCCAGCAGCGTAAGTAGCGGGAGGGCCGGTGAGCAGTTCTTC.

Comment on this clone: Other DNA sequences in this specimen translate into the identical CDR3. The genes are TRBV5-8 and TRBJ2-7; D unresolved. The CDR3 covers 11 residues. Germline CDR1 is SGHTS and CDR2 is YDEGEE. V lost 2 bases to trimming and J lost 2 bases, with 2 bases between them. This CDR3 reads CASSLAYEQYF. The CDR3 DNA sequence: TGTGCCAGCAGCTTAGCCTACGAGCAGTACTTC.

Of note for this clone: A much bigger clone sits one base away, suggesting this may be a read error. This likely comes from a read error, as the CDR3 has no conserved phenylalanine or tryptophan at its end. Here the CDR3 reads CSAERTGKSPYEQYL. CDR3 coding DNA: TGCAGCGCGGAAAGGACAGGGAAGAGCCCCTACGAGCAGTACTTA. This sequence joins TRBV29-1 and TRBJ2-7; 8 bases are a match to TRBD1. With 7 bases clipped from V and 2 bases from J, the junction kept 13 bases outside the gene matches. The germline CDR1 and CDR2 sequences are SQVTM and ANQGSEA. The CDR3 extends over 15 amino acids.

The chain employs TRBV29-1 and TRBJ1-2; D unclear. Trimming removed 6 bases from V and 14 bases from J, with 16 bases in between. This CDR3 comprises 10 residues. CDR1 and CDR2 from the germline V gene are SQVTM and ANQGSEA. CDR3 sequence reads: CSVDDARGTF. The CDR3 DNA is TGCAGCGTCGATGACGCACGGGGAACCTTC.

As concerns this clone: A read error is likely here: a far larger clone is one base away. The J gene is TRBJ2-6, the V gene TRBV30; TRBD1 or TRBD2 may be the D gene (5 bases each). Germline CDR1 is GTSNPN and CDR2 is SVGIG (reference sequence). The CDR3 length is 16 residues. CDR3 sequence: CAWSVTGFSGADVLTF. CDR3 nucleotide sequence: TGTGCCTGGAGTGTTACGGGGTTCTCTGGGGCCGACGTCCTGACTTTC.

The rearrangement joins TRBV2 to TRBJ2-3; TRBD1 matches at 7 bases. The CDR3 is 14 residues long. CDR1 is SNHLY and CDR2 is FYNNEI in the germline V gene. V shed 7 bases, J shed 0 bases, and the junction held 4 bases outside the gene matches. CDR3 in DNA: TGTGCCAGCAAGGGACAGCCAAGCACAGATACGCAGTATTTT. Translation: CASKGQPSTDTQYF. Variable domain in full (rest from reference TRBV2 and TRBJ2-3): EPEVTQTPSHQVTQMGQEVILRCVPISNHLYFYWYRQILGQKVEFLVSFYNNEISEKSEIFDDQFSVERPDGSNFTLKIRSTKLEDSAMYFCASKGQPSTDTQYFGPGTRLTVL.

This rearrangement joins TRBV2 to TRBJ2-2; 7 bases fit TRBD1. Germline CDR1 reads SNHLY; CDR2 reads FYNNEI. V was pared by 7 bases and J by 4 bases, with 6 bases of the junction left unmatched. This CDR3 contains 14 residues. The CDR3 coding sequence is TGTGCCAGCACCCGGGACAGTCGCACCGGGGAGCTGTTTTTT. This translates into CASTRDSRTGELFF.

Points on this clone: It differs at one base from a far larger clone, so likely a read error. The chain has TRBV29-1 and TRBJ1-1, with 7 positions matching TRBD1. CDR3 size: 15 residues. V lost 3 bases and J lost 4; bases outside the gene matches: 11. Looked up from germline, CDR1 is SQVTM and CDR2 is ANQGSEA. The CDR3 region is CSVEGPGAGGTEAFF. The CDR3 DNA is TGCAGCGTTGAGGGACCCGGGGCAGGGGGCACTGAAGCTTTCTTT.

This rearrangement joins TRBV28 to TRBJ1-2; no reliable D call. CDR1 is MDHEN and CDR2 is SYDVKM in the germline V gene. The CDR3 is 11 amino acids. The ends were cut back, 5 bases at V and 8 bases at J, with 9 bases in the middle. The CDR3 nucleotides are TGTGCCAGCAGTCAAACTCGAGGCTACACCTTC. It is translated as CASSQTRGYTF.

V usage is TRBV5-5 and J usage is TRBJ2-2; 8 nucleotides match TRBD1. Trimming removed 2 bases from V and 5 bases from J; junction bases left unmatched: 5. CDR3 length equals 15 residues. CDR1 and CDR2 (germline): SGHKS, YYEKEE (reference sequence). This chain's CDR3 is CASSFGQGGTGELFF. CDR3 bases: TGTGCCAGCAGCTTCGGACAGGGTGGGACCGGGGAGCTGTTTTTT.

V gene TRBV18 combines with J gene TRBJ2-7; 7 bases map to TRBD1. Germline V lookup: CDR1 KGHSH, CDR2 LQKENI. The ends lost 3 bases at V and 2 bases at J; junction bases unmatched: 1. The CDR3 totals 13 residues. The CDR3 nucleotides read TGTGCCAGCTCACCGAGGGGGCCCTACGAGCAGTACTTC. It translates to CASSPRGPYEQYF. The whole variable domain, filled in from reference TRBV18 and TRBJ2-7, reads NAGVMQNPRHLVRRRGQEARLRCSPMKGHSHVYWYRQLPEEGLKFMVYLQKENIIDESGMPKERFSAEFPKEGPSILRIQQVVRGDSAAYFCASSPRGPYEQYFGPGTRLTVT.

The chain joins TRBV18 to TRBJ2-2; D gene uncertain. V was cut by 6 bases and J by 0 bases, with 11 bases left in between. The V gene's germline CDR1 is KGHSH and CDR2 LQKENI. The length of the CDR3 is 15 residues. CDR3 region: CASSPSTTNTGELFF. As DNA, the CDR3 is TGTGCCAGCTCTCCGAGTACGACGAACACCGGGGAGCTGTTTTTT.

This chain joins TRBV4-2 and TRBJ1-1; maybe TRBD1 (6 bases). The V end lost 4 bases, the J end lost 5 bases, and 17 bases lay between the germline ends. The CDR3 totals 15 residues. Germline-derived CDR1 and CDR2 are LGHNA and YNFKEQ. CDR3 protein: CASSPGQGKITEAFF. The CDR3 DNA follows: TGTGCCAGCAGCCCCGGGCAGGGGAAGATAACTGAAGCTTTCTTT.

This clone showed up just a few times. A far larger clone is off by one base, so a read error is likely. The J gene is TRBJ1-1, the V gene TRBV4-1; possible D gene TRBD1, 6 bases. Germline V CDR1 and CDR2: MGHRA, YSYEKL. This CDR3 comprises 16 residues. CDR3 bases: TGCGCCAGCAGCCAAGATCGGGGACAAATGAACACTGAAGCTCTCTTT. Protein: CASSQDRGQMNTEALF.

This chain uses TRBV30 with TRBJ1-2, with D possibly matching TRBD1 (6 bases). The CDR3 extends over 13 amino acids. Looked up from germline, CDR1 is GTSNPN and CDR2 is SVGIG (reference sequence). V gave up 4 bases and J gave up 10 bases, with 19 bases separating them. For the CDR3, the DNA is TGTGCCTGGAAAATTATAGCAGGGGAGAACTACACCTTC. Translation gives CAWKIIAGENYTF.